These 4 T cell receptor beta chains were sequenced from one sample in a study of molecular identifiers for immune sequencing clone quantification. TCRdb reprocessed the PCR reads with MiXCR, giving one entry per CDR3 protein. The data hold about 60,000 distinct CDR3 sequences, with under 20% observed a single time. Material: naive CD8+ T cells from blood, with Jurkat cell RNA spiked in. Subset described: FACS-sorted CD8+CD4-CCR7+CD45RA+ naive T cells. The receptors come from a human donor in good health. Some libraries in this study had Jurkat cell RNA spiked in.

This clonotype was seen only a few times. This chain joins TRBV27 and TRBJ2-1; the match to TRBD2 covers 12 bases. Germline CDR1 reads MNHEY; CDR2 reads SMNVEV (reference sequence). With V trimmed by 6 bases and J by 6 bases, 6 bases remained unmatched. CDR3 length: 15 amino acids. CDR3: CASRVTSGSPNEQFF. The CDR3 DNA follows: TGTGCCAGCAGGGTGACTAGCGGGAGTCCCAATGAGCAGTTCTTC.

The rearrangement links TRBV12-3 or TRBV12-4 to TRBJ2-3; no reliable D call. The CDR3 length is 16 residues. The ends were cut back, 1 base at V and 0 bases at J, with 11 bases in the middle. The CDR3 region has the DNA TGTGCCAGCAGTTTAGTGTCCAGAACTAGCACAGATACGCAGTATTTT. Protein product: CASSLVSRTSTDTQYF.

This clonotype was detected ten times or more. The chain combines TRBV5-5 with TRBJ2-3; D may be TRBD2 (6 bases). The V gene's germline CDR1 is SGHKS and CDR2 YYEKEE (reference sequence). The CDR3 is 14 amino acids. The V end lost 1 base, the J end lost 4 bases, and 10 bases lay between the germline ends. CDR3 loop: CASSLTGVPDTQYF. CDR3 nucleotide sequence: TGTGCCAGCAGCTTGACGGGGGTCCCAGATACGCAGTATTTT.

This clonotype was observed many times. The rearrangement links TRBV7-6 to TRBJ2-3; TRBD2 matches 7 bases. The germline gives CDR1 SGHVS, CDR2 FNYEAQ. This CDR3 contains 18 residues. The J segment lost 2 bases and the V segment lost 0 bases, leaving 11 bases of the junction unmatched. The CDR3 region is CASSLAPTTSTLTDTQYF. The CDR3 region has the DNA TGTGCCAGCAGCTTAGCGCCCACGACTAGCACCCTCACAGATACGCAGTATTTT.